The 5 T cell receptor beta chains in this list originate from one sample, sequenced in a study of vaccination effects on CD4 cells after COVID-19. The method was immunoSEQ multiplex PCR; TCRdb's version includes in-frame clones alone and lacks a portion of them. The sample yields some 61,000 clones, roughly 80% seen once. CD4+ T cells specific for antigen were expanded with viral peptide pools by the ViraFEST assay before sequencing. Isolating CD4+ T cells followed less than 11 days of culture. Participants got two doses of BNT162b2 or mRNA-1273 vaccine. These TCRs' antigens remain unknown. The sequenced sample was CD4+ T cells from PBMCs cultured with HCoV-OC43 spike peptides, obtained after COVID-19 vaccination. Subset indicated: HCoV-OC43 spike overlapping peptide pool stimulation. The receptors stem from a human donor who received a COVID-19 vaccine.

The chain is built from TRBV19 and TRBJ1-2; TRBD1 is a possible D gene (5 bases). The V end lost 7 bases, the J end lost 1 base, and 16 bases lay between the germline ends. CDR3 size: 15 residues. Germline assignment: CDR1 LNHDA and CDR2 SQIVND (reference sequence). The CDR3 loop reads CASTRPGRNNYGYTF. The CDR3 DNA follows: TGTGCCAGTACCCGTCCGGGACGGAATAACTATGGCTACACCTTC.

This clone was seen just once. The CDR3 spells CASSLASGDINYGYTF. The CDR3 coding sequence is TGCGCCAGCAGCTTGGCCTCGGGGGATATTAACTATGGCTACACCTTC. The rearrangement joins TRBV5-1 to TRBJ1-2; D possibly corresponds to TRBD1 (5 bases). This CDR3 is built from 16 residues. The V gene's germline CDR1 is SGHRS and CDR2 YFSETQ. V shed 0 bases and J shed 1 base, with 13 bases lying between them.

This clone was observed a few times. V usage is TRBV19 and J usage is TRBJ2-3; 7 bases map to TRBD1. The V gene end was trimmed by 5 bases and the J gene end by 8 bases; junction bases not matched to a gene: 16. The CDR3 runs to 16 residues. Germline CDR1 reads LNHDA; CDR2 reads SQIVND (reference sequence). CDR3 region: CASSPQTGQSIPTQYF. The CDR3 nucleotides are TGTGCCAGTAGTCCACAAACGGGACAGTCAATTCCTACGCAGTATTTT.

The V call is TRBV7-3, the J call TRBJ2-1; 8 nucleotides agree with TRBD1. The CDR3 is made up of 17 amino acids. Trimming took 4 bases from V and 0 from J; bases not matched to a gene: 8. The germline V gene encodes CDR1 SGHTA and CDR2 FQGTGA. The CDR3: CASSSGTGQSSYNEQFF. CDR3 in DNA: TGTGCCAGCAGCTCCGGGACAGGCCAGAGCTCCTACAATGAGCAGTTCTTC.

The CDR3 loop is CASSQADRGANVLTF. The CDR3 DNA reads TGCGCCAGCAGCCAAGCTGACCGGGGGGCCAACGTCCTGACTTTC. The chain employs TRBV5-1 and TRBJ2-6; no firm D call. The CDR3 totals 15 residues. Trimming pared 4 bases from V and 4 bases from J, leaving 12 bases between. Looked up from germline, CDR1 is SGHRS and CDR2 is YFSETQ.